One sample yielded the 17 T cell receptor beta chains listed below, sequenced in a study of T cell responses to AZD1222 COVID-19 vaccine (dated by TCRdb to the early 2020s). This sample's time point label indicates: baseline before first vaccination. Library creation used the immunoSEQ multiplex PCR assay. Held by TCRdb, this immuneACCESS table contains in-frame sequences only and omits some clones. Under half of the omission traces to an unresolved V gene where checked; the cause of the rest is unknown. Across this sample there are approximately 50,000 clones, with over 70% seen only once. In total, the top ten clones hold about 15% of the sample. The starting material was peripheral blood, obtained on day 0 of AZD1222 vaccination. These TCRs come from an adult in good health.

The genes are TRBV7-2 and TRBJ1-4, with D hard to call. This CDR3 has 14 residues. CDR1 is SGHTA, CDR2 FQGNSA, per germline. V lost 1 base and J lost 7, with 10 bases in between. The CDR3 DNA follows: TGTGCCAGCAGCTTAGACAGCGCGGGTGAAAAACTGTTTTTT. Its translation: CASSLDSAGEKLFF.

The rearrangement links TRBV5-1 to TRBJ2-7; 7 nucleotides match TRBD2. V was clipped by 1 base and J by 6 bases; unmatched bases: 10. The CDR3 extends over 15 amino acids. The germline V gene has CDR1 SGHRS and CDR2 YFSETQ. CDR3 coding DNA: TGCGCCAGCAGCTTGTCTAGCGGCGGGCCCCCCGAGCAGTACTTC. It specifies CASSLSSGGPPEQYF.

The J gene is TRBJ2-7, the V gene TRBV7-2, with D perhaps matching TRBD1 (5 bases). The ends were cut back, 4 bases at V and 0 bases at J, with 13 bases in the middle. Germline V gene lookup returns CDR1 SGHTA and CDR2 FQGNSA. The CDR3 sequence is 15 residues long. DNA of the CDR3: TGTGCCAGCAGCTCCAGCCCAGGGTCCTCCTACGAGCAGTACTTC. This codes for CASSSSPGSSYEQYF.

This clone has a handful of counts. V is TRBV21-1 and J is TRBJ2-1; the table assigns TRBD2, which was not confirmed against the DNA. TRBV21-1 is a pseudogene locus. This CDR3 region has 16 residues. CDR3 coding DNA: TGTGCCAGCAGCAAAGGCGGGCCGAGCTCCTACAATGAGCAGTTCTTC. This translates into CASSKGGPSSYNEQFF.

V gene TRBV7-6 combines with J gene TRBJ2-1; 10 bases map to TRBD1. CDR1 SGHVS and CDR2 FNYEAQ come from the germline V gene. The CDR3 totals 15 residues. The ends lost 5 bases at V and 10 bases at J; junction bases unmatched: 11. The chain's CDR3 is CASSLGQGTSSEQFF. As DNA, the CDR3 is TGTGCCAGCAGCCTGGGACAGGGGACGTCTTCAGAGCAGTTCTTC.

This clone showed up just a few times. This CDR3 is CASRLAGGFPEQYF. The CDR3 DNA sequence: TGCGCCAGCCGCCTAGCGGGAGGCTTCCCCGAGCAGTACTTC. The V and J genes are TRBV5-1 and TRBJ2-7; TRBD2 matches at 11 bases. With 7 bases clipped from V and 6 bases from J, the junction kept 9 bases outside the gene matches. The CDR3 has 14 amino acids. Germline values: CDR1 SGHRS, CDR2 YFSETQ.

This chain joins TRBV13 and TRBJ2-2; D is unresolved. The ends were cut back, 0 bases at V and 8 bases at J, with 7 bases in the middle. The CDR3 has 13 residues. Germline-derived CDR1 and CDR2 are PRHDT and FYEKMQ (reference sequence). The CDR3 coding sequence is TGTGCCAGCAGCTTAGGCGTGCGTGGGGAGCTGTTTTTT. It codes for CASSLGVRGELFF.

V and J are TRBV23-1 and TRBJ2-6; D not certain. TRBV23-1 is placed among ORFs of uncertain function. V was cut by 7 bases and J by 0 bases, with 19 bases left in between. The CDR3 runs to 18 residues. In nucleotides, the CDR3 is TGCGCCAGCAATCAGATTGGGCTTAAGGACTCTGGGGCCAACGTCCTGACTTTC. This encodes CASNQIGLKDSGANVLTF.

DNA for the CDR3: TGTGCCAGCAGCTTGGGGATAGGGGCGGGAGTCTACGAGCAGTACTTC. Protein: CASSLGIGAGVYEQYF. The gene calls are TRBV5-6 and TRBJ2-7, with 7 bases aligning to TRBD2. Germline V lookup: CDR1 SGHDT, CDR2 YYEEEE. V shed 0 bases and J 3 bases; nucleotides not matched to a gene: 9. CDR3 size: 16 residues. Full variable domain (outside the CDR3, taken from reference TRBV5-6 and TRBJ2-7): DAGVTQSPTHLIKTRGQQVTLRCSPKSGHDTVSWYQQALGQGPQFIFQYYEEEERQRGNFPDRFSGHQFPNYSSELNVNALLLGDSALYLCASSLGIGAGVYEQYFGPGTRLTVT.

V is TRBV7-8 and J is TRBJ1-1; 9 bases map to TRBD1. Per the germline V gene, CDR1 is SGHVS and CDR2 is FQNEAQ. Trimming at V came to 5 bases and at J to 7 bases, leaving 8 bases not matched to a gene. This CDR3 has 14 amino acids. In nucleotides, the CDR3 is TGTGCCAGCAGCCCTACAGGGGGCCATGGTGAAGCTTTCTTT. Protein product: CASSPTGGHGEAFF.

The rearrangement joins TRBV3-1 (or the pseudogene TRBV3-2) to TRBJ1-2; D may be TRBD1 (6 bases). Per the germline V gene, CDR1 is LGHDT and CDR2 is YNNKEL (reference sequence). This CDR3 is 15 amino acids long. Trimming cost V 1 base and J 7 bases, with 16 bases left between them. CDR3 region: CASSQGMMGAGGYTF. Here the CDR3 DNA reads TGTGCCAGCAGCCAAGGGATGATGGGGGCAGGTGGCTACACCTTC.

The chain employs TRBV19 and TRBJ2-2; no clear D. Trimming pared 4 bases from V and 8 bases from J, leaving 14 bases between. This CDR3 has 14 residues. Germline V gives CDR1 LNHDA, CDR2 SQIVND (reference sequence). The CDR3: CASSSPPVAGELFF. Written as DNA, the CDR3 is TGTGCCAGTAGTAGCCCCCCGGTGGCGGGGGAGCTGTTTTTT.

V usage is TRBV7-2 and J usage is TRBJ2-1, with 10 bases lining up with TRBD2. The trim removed 5 bases at V and 6 bases at J, leaving 13 bases unmatched. The CDR3 has 17 amino acids. Germline loops: CDR1 SGHTA, CDR2 FQGNSA. In DNA form, the CDR3 reads TGTGCCAGCAGCCCTAAATGGGGGACTAGCGCCCCCAATGAGCAGTTCTTC. Amino acids: CASSPKWGTSAPNEQFF.

This chain links TRBV30 with TRBJ1-2; TRBD1 matches 7 bases. The V gene end was trimmed by 5 bases and the J gene end by 12 bases; junction bases not matched to a gene: 6. This CDR3 region has 10 residues. Germline V CDR1 and CDR2: GTSNPN, SVGIG (reference sequence). The chain's CDR3 is CAWGMTGNTF. CDR3 bases: TGTGCCTGGGGAATGACAGGGAACACCTTC.

The chain has TRBV19 and TRBJ1-5; a possible D gene is TRBD1 (5 bases). Germline-derived CDR1 and CDR2 are LNHDA and SQIVND (reference sequence). V was cut by 0 bases and J by 2 bases, with 11 bases left in between. The CDR3 runs 16 residues. In DNA, the CDR3 is TGTGCCAGTAGTATAGAGAGGGGAGTTGGCAATCAGCCCCAGCATTTT. Its translation is CASSIERGVGNQPQHF.

This chain connects TRBV27 to TRBJ2-7; no reliable D call. Germline CDR1 MNHEY, CDR2 SMNVEV (reference sequence). The CDR3 loop spans 14 amino acids. V was clipped by 2 bases and J by 3 bases, with 11 bases between them. The CDR3 loop reads CASSLNAHRYEQYF. CDR3 nucleotides: TGTGCCAGCAGTTTAAACGCACACCGCTACGAGCAGTACTTC.

This chain links TRBV7-2 with TRBJ2-6; D not certain. This CDR3 comprises 15 residues. The V end was cut by 1 base, the J end by 4 bases, with 8 bases between. In germline, CDR1 is SGHTA, CDR2 FQGNSA. CDR3 amino acids: CASSLGGTGANVLTF. CDR3 nucleotide sequence: TGTGCCAGCAGCTTAGGAGGCACCGGGGCCAACGTCCTGACTTTC.